Shown below are 17 T cell receptor beta chains from a single sample sequenced in a study of T cell repertoires in cytomegalovirus infection. Using its own MiXCR run on the reads, TCRdb lists one record per CDR3 protein. Counted here are about 320,000 distinct CDR3 sequences, 8% to 9.5% occurring once; the ten biggest clones make up over 3.5%. Sequences were obtained from PBMCs. These receptors came from a human donor in good health (CMV status not recorded). Some clones in this sample may be carry-over from other donors' samples.

The table lists this clonotype with many counts. The J gene is TRBJ2-2, the V gene TRBV7-2; D not resolved. Germline CDR1 reads SGHTA; CDR2 reads FQGNSA. The length of the CDR3 is 16 residues. Between the trimmed V and J ends, which lost 6 bases and 3 bases, there was a span of 17 bases. In nucleotides, the CDR3 is TGTGCCAGCAGAATCCGGGTCTCTAGGGACACCGGGGAGCTGTTTTTT. Translation: CASRIRVSRDTGELFF.

The gene calls are TRBV7-3 and TRBJ2-1, with 7 bases that match TRBD2. Trimming at V came to 2 bases and at J to 10 bases, leaving 8 bases not matched to a gene. Per the germline V gene, CDR1 is SGHTA and CDR2 is FQGTGA. The CDR3 consists of 14 residues. In DNA, the CDR3 is TGTGCCAGCAGCTTAGCGGGAGCCCGAAGGGAGCAGTTCTTC. It yields the protein CASSLAGARREQFF.

Many counts were recorded for this clonotype. The chain recombines TRBV7-2 with TRBJ2-6; D assignment may be TRBD1 or TRBD2 (5 bases each). The V end was cut by 1 base, the J end by 2 bases, with 15 bases between. Germline V gives CDR1 SGHTA, CDR2 FQGNSA. This CDR3 contains 18 residues. CDR3 amino acids: CASSLVAPWGPGANVLTF. CDR3 in DNA: TGTGCCAGCAGCTTAGTTGCCCCCTGGGGACCTGGGGCCAACGTCCTGACTTTC.

This clonotype has more than one count but fewer than ten. The rearrangement joins TRBV5-1 to TRBJ1-6, with D possibly TRBD1 on 5 matching bases. This CDR3 region has 14 residues. The V and J ends lost 3 bases and 9 bases respectively, with 13 bases between them. Germline CDR1 reads SGHRS; CDR2 reads YFSETQ. Here the CDR3 reads CASSSGTGRSPLHF. For the CDR3, the DNA is TGCGCCAGCAGCTCGGGGACCGGTCGTTCACCCCTCCACTTT.

This clonotype was detected ten times or more. V gene TRBV7-2 combines with J gene TRBJ2-2, with 11 bases fitting TRBD2. Germline trimming cut 4 bases from V and 5 bases from J; bases unmatched to any gene: 9. Germline CDR1 and CDR2: SGHTA and FQGNSA. This CDR3 is 17 amino acids long. This CDR3 is CASSYPGTSGATGELFF. DNA of the CDR3: TGTGCCAGCAGCTATCCCGGGACTAGCGGTGCTACCGGGGAGCTGTTTTTT.

The CDR3 loop is CASSPQGRNSPLHF. Here the CDR3 DNA reads TGTGCCAGCAGTCCGCAGGGGAGGAATTCACCCCTCCACTTT. The V and J genes are TRBV12-3 or TRBV12-4 and TRBJ1-6; maybe TRBD1 (6 bases). V dropped 5 bases and J dropped 7 bases, with 12 bases sitting between them. The CDR3 totals 14 residues.

This clonotype was picked up a small number of times. V and J are TRBV4-2 and TRBJ2-1, with 9 bases lining up with TRBD2. The junction had 14 bases not matched to a gene; V was cut back by 5 bases and J by 6 bases. This CDR3 contains 17 residues. Germline assignment: CDR1 LGHNA and CDR2 YNFKEQ. The chain's CDR3 is CASSSRAAGGPINEQFF. In DNA form, the CDR3 reads TGTGCCAGCAGCTCAAGAGCTGCGGGAGGGCCGATCAATGAGCAGTTCTTC.

The genes are TRBV20-1 and TRBJ2-7, with 7 bases aligning to TRBD2. The CDR3 runs 12 residues. Unmatched junction bases numbered 6, after V lost 3 bases and J lost 7 bases. The germline V gene has CDR1 DFQATT and CDR2 SNEGSKA (reference sequence). The CDR3 DNA is TGCAGTGCTAGTAGCCTAGCGGCTGAGCAGTACTTC. It specifies CSASSLAAEQYF.

The sample holds a few counts of this clonotype. V usage is TRBV28 and J usage is TRBJ1-5; possible D gene TRBD1, 5 bases. CDR1 and CDR2 from the germline V gene are MDHEN and SYDVKM. Trimming took 2 bases from V and 14 from J, leaving 10 bases between them. This CDR3 is 11 amino acids long. As DNA, the CDR3 is TGTGCCAGCAGTTTAACGGGGCGCGAGCATTTT. Its protein is CASSLTGREHF.

V is TRBV27 and J is TRBJ1-3; no definite D call. The germline V gene has CDR1 MNHEY and CDR2 SMNVEV (reference sequence). CDR3 length: 14 amino acids. V lost 3 bases, J lost 4 bases, and 10 bases lay in between. CDR3 residues: CASSFVTPGNTIYF. The CDR3 DNA sequence: TGTGCCAGCAGTTTCGTGACTCCCGGAAACACCATATATTTT.

J is TRBJ2-7 and V is TRBV19, with 10 nucleotides matching TRBD1. Trimming took 1 base from V and 1 from J; bases not matched to a gene: 7. Germline assignment: CDR1 LNHDA and CDR2 SQIVND (reference sequence). This CDR3 contains 17 residues. The CDR3, as DNA: TGTGCCAGTAGTATAGTCGGCGGGACAGGGGTATCCTACGAGCAGTACTTC. Protein sequence: CASSIVGGTGVSYEQYF.

This clonotype was detected a few times. The chain couples TRBV19 to TRBJ2-1; tentatively, D is TRBD2 (5 bases). Germline lookup yields CDR1 LNHDA and CDR2 SQIVND (reference sequence). Trimming left V 4 bases short and J 0 bases short, with 13 bases between. The CDR3 totals 16 residues. The CDR3 region is CASSNKEASSYNEQFF. CDR3 in DNA: TGTGCCAGTAGTAATAAGGAGGCAAGCTCCTACAATGAGCAGTTCTTC.

This clonotype was detected a few times. The J gene is TRBJ1-1, the V gene TRBV19; the D is unclear. In germline, CDR1 is LNHDA, CDR2 SQIVND (reference sequence). The V end lost 9 bases, the J end lost 2 bases, and 13 bases lay between the germline ends. This CDR3 comprises 13 residues. The CDR3 sequence: CASQLGGNTEAFF. CDR3 coding DNA: TGTGCCAGCCAGTTGGGAGGTAACACTGAAGCTTTCTTT.

This clonotype was seen at least ten times. The CDR3 sequence: CASSQGLASYEQYF. The CDR3 bases are TGTGCCAGCAGCCAAGGACTAGCCTCCTACGAGCAGTACTTC. The genes are TRBV7-9 and TRBJ2-7; 8 nucleotides align to TRBD2. In germline, CDR1 is SEHNR, CDR2 FQNEAQ (reference sequence). The ends lost 5 bases at V and 0 bases at J; junction bases unmatched: 3. This CDR3 is built from 14 residues.

This clonotype was seen more than once but under ten times. The chain recombines TRBV19 with TRBJ2-1, with D perhaps assigned TRBD1 or TRBD2 (5 bases each). The CDR3 runs to 13 residues. The germline V gene has CDR1 LNHDA and CDR2 SQIVND (reference sequence). Trimming took 5 bases from V and 12 from J, leaving 17 bases between them. The CDR3: CASSAGTLPWQFF. The CDR3 DNA reads TGTGCCAGTAGTGCCGGGACCCTCCCGTGGCAGTTCTTC.

In its sample, this clonotype was seen many times. The chain couples TRBV28 to TRBJ1-6, with D hard to call. CDR3 length: 13 residues. The V and J ends lost 6 bases and 5 bases respectively, with 8 bases between them. Looked up from germline, CDR1 is MDHEN and CDR2 is SYDVKM. CDR3 in DNA: TGTGCCAGCAGACTCAGCCATAATTCACCCCTCCACTTT. Residues: CASRLSHNSPLHF.

This chain connects TRBV28 to TRBJ2-5, with TRBD2 matching over 9 bases. The CDR3 contains 15 residues. Trimming removed 6 bases from V and 5 bases from J; junction bases left unmatched: 10. In germline, CDR1 is MDHEN, CDR2 SYDVKM. In DNA form, the CDR3 reads TGTGCCAGCAGCCCCCTCGGGACTAGCTTGGAGACCCAGTACTTC. It translates to CASSPLGTSLETQYF.